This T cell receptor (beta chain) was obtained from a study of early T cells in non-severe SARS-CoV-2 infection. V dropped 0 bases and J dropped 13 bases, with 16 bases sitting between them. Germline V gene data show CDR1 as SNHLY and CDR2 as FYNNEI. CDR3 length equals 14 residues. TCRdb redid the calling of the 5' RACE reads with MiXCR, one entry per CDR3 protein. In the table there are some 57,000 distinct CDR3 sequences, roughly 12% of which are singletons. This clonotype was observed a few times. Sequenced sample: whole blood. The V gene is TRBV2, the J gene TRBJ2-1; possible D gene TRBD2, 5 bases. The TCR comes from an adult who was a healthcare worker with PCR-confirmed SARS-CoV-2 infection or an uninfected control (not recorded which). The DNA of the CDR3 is TGTGCCAGCAGTGAAGCGCTTCGGGGTTATAGCCAGTTCTTC. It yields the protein CASSEALRGYSQFF.